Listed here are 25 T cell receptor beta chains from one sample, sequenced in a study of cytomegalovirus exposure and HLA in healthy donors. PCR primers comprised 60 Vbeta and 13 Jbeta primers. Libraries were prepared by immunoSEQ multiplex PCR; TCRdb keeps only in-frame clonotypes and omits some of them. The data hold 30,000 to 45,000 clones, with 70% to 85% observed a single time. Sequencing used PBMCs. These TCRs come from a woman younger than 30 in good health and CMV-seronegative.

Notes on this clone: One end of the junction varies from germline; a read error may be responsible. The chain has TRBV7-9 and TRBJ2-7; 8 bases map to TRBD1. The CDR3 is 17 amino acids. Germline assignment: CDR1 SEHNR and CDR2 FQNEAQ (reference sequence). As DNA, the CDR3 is TGTTCCAGCAGCGAAAAGCACGACGGGACAGGCCGTTACGAGCAGTACTTC. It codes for CSSSEKHDGTGRYEQYF.

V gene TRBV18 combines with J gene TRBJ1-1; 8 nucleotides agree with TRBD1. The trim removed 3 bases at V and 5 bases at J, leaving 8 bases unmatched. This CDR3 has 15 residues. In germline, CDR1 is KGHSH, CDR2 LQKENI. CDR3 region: CASSPRTGRGTEAFF. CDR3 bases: TGTGCCAGCTCACCGCGGACAGGGAGGGGAACTGAAGCTTTCTTT.

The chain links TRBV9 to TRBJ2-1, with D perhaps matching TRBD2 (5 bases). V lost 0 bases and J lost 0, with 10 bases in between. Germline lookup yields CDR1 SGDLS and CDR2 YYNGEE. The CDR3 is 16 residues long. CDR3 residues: CASSVGGSISYNEQFF. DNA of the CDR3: TGTGCCAGCAGCGTAGGAGGGTCAATCTCCTACAATGAGCAGTTCTTC.

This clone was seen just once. CDR3 region: CASSPSPLQTQYF. CDR3 sequence (DNA): TGTGCCAGCAGCCCCAGTCCCTTGCAGACCCAGTACTTC. The chain couples TRBV7-3 to TRBJ2-5; D remains unclear. V gave up 5 bases and J gave up 6 bases, with 13 bases separating them. The germline V gene encodes CDR1 SGHTA and CDR2 FQGTGA. The CDR3 consists of 13 residues.

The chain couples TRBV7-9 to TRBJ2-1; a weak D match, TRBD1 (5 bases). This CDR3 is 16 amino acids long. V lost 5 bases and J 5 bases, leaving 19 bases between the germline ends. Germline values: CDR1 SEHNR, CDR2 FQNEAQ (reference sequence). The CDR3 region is CASSLPRQGIHNEQFF. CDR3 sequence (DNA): TGTGCCAGCAGCCTACCTCGGCAGGGCATCCACAATGAGCAGTTCTTC.

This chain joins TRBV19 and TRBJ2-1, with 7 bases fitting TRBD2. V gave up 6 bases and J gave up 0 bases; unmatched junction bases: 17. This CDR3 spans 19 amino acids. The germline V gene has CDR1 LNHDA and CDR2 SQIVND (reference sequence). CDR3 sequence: CASRTSPGGRSSSYNEQFF. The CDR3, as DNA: TGTGCCAGTAGGACCTCCCCGGGAGGAAGGAGTAGCTCCTACAATGAGCAGTTCTTC.

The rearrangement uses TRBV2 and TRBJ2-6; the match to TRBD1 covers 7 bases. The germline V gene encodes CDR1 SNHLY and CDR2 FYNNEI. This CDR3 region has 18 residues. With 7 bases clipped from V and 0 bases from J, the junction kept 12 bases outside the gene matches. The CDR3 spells CASKRLGRTGSGANVLTF. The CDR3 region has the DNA TGTGCCAGCAAGAGATTGGGACGGACAGGCTCTGGGGCCAACGTCCTGACTTTC.

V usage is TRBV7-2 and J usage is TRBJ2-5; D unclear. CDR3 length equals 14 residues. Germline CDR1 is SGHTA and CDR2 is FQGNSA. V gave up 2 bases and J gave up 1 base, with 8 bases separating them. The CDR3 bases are TGTGCCAGCAGCTTACAATCAATCCAAGAGACCCAGTACTTC. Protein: CASSLQSIQETQYF. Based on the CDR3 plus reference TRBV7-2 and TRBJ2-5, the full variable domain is GAGVSQSPSNKVTEKGKDVELRCDPISGHTALYWYRQSLGQGLEFLIYFQGNSAPDKSGLPSDRFSAERTGGSVSTLTIQRTQQEDSAVYLCASSLQSIQETQYFGPGTRLLVL.

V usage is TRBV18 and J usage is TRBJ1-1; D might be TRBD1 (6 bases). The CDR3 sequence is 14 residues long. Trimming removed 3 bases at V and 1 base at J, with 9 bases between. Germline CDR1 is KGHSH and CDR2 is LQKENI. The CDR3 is CASSPRQENTEAFF. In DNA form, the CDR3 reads TGTGCCAGCTCACCTAGACAGGAGAACACTGAAGCTTTCTTT.

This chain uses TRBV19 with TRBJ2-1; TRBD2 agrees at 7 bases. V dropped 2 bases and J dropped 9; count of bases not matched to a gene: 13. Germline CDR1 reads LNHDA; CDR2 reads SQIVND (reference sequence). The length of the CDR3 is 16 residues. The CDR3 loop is CASSILAALRQPEQFF. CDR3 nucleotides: TGTGCCAGTAGTATACTAGCGGCCCTTCGACAACCTGAGCAGTTCTTC.

The CDR3 spells CASSQDMTGSNEQFF. DNA of the CDR3: TGCGCCAGCAGCCAAGATATGACAGGGAGCAATGAGCAGTTCTTC. This chain joins TRBV4-1 and TRBJ2-1; TRBD1 matches at 7 bases. From germline, CDR1 is MGHRA and CDR2 YSYEKL. V gave up 0 bases and J gave up 6 bases; unmatched junction bases: 5. The CDR3 contains 15 residues.

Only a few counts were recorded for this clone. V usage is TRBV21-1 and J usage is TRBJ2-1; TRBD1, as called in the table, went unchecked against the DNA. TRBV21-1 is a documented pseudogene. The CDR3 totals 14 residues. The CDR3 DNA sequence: TGTGCCAGCAGCAAAGAAGGGACAGGGCCTGAGCAGTTCTTC. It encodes CASSKEGTGPEQFF.

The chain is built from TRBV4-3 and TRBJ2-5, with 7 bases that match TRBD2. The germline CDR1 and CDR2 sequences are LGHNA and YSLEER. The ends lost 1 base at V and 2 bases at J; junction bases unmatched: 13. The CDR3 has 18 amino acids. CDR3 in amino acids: CASSQALLGGRVQETQYF. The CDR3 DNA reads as TGCGCCAGCAGCCAAGCGCTCCTGGGAGGGAGGGTTCAAGAGACCCAGTACTTC.

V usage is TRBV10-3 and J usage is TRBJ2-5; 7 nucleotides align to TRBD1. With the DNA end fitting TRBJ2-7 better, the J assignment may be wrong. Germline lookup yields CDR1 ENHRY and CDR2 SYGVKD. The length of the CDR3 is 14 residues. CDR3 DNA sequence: TGTGCCATCAGTGATTACAGGGGCGTTCGCGAGCAGTACTTC. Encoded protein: CAISDYRGVREQYF.

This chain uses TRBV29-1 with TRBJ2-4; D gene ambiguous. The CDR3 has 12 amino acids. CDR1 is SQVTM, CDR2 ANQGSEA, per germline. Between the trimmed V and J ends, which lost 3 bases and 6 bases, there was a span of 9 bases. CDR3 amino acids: CSVDVGGNIQYF. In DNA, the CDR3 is TGCAGCGTTGACGTAGGCGGAAACATTCAGTACTTC.

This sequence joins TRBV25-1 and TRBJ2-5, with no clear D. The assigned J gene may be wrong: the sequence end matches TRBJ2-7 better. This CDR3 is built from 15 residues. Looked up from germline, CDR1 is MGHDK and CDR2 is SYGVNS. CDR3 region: CASSESRQSSYEQYF. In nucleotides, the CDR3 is TGTGCCAGCAGTGAATCGAGGCAGAGCTCCTACGAGCAGTACTTC.

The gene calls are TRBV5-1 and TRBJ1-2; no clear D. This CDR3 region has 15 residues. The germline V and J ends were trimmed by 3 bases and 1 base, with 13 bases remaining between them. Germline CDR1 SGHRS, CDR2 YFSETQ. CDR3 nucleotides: TGCGCCAGCAGCTCCACCCCCGGTAGTAACTATGGCTACACCTTC. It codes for CASSSTPGSNYGYTF.

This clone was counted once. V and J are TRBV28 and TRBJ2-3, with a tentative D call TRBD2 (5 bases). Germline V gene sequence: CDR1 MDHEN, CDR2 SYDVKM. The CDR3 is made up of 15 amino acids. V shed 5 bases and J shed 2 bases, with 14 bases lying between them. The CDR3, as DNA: TGTGCCAGCAGTATCCCCGGGGTCAACACAGATACGCAGTATTTT. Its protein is CASSIPGVNTDTQYF.

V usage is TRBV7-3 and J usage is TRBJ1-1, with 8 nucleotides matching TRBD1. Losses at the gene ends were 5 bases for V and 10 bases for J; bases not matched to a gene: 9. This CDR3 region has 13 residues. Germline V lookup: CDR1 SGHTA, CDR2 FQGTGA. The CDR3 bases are TGTGCCAGCAGCCCAGGGACAGGAGGCGTAGCTTTCTTT. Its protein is CASSPGTGGVAFF.

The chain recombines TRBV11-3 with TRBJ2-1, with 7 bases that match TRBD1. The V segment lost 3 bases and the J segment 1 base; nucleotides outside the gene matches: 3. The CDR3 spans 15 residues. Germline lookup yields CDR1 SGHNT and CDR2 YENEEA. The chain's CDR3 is CASSLGRGSYNEQFF. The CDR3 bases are TGTGCCAGCAGCTTGGGCAGGGGGTCCTACAATGAGCAGTTCTTC.

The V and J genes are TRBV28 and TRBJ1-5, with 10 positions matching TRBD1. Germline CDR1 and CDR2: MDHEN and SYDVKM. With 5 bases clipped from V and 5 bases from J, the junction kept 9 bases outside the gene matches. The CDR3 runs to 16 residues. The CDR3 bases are TGTGCCAGCAGTCCCCAGGACAGGGGGGTATATCAGCCCCAGCATTTT. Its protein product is CASSPQDRGVYQPQHF.

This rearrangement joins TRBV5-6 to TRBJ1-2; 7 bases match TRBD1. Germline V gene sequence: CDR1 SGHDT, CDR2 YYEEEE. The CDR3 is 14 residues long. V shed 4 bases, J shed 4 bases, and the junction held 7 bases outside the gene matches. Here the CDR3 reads CASSELDRAYGYTF. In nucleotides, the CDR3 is TGTGCCAGCAGCGAACTTGACAGGGCCTATGGCTACACCTTC.

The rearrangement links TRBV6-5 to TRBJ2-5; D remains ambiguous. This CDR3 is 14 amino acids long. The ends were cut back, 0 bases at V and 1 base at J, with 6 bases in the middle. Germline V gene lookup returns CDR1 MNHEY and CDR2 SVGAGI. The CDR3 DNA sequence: TGTGCCAGCAGTTACTCTGGCAGCCAAGAGACCCAGTACTTC. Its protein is CASSYSGSQETQYF.

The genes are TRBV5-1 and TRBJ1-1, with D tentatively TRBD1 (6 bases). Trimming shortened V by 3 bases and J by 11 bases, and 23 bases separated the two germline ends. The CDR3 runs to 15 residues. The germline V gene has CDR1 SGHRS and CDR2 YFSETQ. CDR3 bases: TGCGCCAGCAGCTATCGGCAGACAGGCGAACCAGGTGCTTTCTTT. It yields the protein CASSYRQTGEPGAFF.

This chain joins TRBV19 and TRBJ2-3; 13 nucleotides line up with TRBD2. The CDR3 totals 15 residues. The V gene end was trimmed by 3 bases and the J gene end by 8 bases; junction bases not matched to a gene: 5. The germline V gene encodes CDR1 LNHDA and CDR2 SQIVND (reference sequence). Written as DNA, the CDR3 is TGTGCCAGTAGTATTGGACTAGCGGGAGTAATTACGCAGTATTTT. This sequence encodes CASSIGLAGVITQYF. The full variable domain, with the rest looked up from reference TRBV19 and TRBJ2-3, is DGGITQSPKYLFRKEGQNVTLSCEQNLNHDAMYWYRQDPGQGLRLIYYSQIVNDFQKGDIAEGYSVSREKKESFPLTVTSAQKNPTAFYLCASSIGLAGVITQYFGPGTRLTVL.